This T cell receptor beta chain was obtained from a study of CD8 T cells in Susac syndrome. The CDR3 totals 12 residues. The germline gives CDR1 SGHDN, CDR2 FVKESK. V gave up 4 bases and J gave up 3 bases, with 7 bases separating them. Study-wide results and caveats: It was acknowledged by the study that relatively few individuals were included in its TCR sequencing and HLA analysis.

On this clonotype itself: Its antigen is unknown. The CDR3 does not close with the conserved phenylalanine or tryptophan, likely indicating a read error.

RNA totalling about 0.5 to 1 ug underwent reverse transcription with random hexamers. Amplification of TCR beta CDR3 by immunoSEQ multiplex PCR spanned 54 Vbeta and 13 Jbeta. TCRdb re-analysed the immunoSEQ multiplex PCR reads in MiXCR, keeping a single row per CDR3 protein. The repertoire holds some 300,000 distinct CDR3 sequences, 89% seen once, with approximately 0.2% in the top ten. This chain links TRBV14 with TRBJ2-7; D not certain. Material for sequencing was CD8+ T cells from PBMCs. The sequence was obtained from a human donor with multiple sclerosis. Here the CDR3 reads CASSPSGYEQYL. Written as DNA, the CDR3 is TGTGCCAGCAGCCCCTCGGGCTACGAGCAGTACCTC.